This section outlines one TCR beta chain sequence together with its context. The data belong to a study of shared clonotypes between healthy human individuals. TCRdb's copy holds only in-frame clones and misses some; the assay was immunoSEQ multiplex PCR. The sample carries some 2.3 million clones, over 85% recorded once. The ends lost 4 bases at V and 3 bases at J; junction bases unmatched: 10. The CDR3 spans 16 residues. Per the germline V gene, CDR1 is SGHRS and CDR2 is YFSETQ. This TCR was sampled from a man in his late teens or twenties in good health. Some clones in this sample may be carry-over from other donors' samples. The sequenced material came from naive CD4+ T cells from PBMCs. Stated subset: CD45RA+ positively selected. The chain couples TRBV5-1 to TRBJ1-2; 9 bases map to TRBD1. CDR3 sequence: CASSILWTGVDYGYTF. CDR3 nucleotide sequence: TGCGCCAGCAGCATACTCTGGACAGGGGTCGACTATGGCTACACCTTC.